The rows below give T cell receptor beta chains drawn from one sample of a study of blood T cell repertoires in COVID-19. TCRdb's table, derived via immunoSEQ multiplex PCR, lists solely in-frame clones and lacks some. The sample includes 240,000 or so clones, around 88% of them seen just once. The material sequenced was PBMCs or T cells enriched from blood (not recorded which). These receptors all come from a woman aged 40 to 55 with acute COVID-19. CDR3s include the opening cysteine and the closing phenylalanine or tryptophan. Fields, in order: D gene, V gene, J gene, clone size, CDR3 protein, CDR3 DNA. A D gene is named only where the DNA matches it firmly. Clone size is stated in some rows and not others, as once, few, many or a class when expanded.

NA	TRBV6-5	TRBJ1-6	NA	CASSPETVNNSPLHF	TGTGCCAGCAGTCCAGAAACCGTGAATAATTCACCCCTCCACTTT
TRBD1	TRBV7-9	TRBJ1-2	NA	CASSLGQGDYGYTF	TGTGCCAGCAGCCTGGGACAGGGGGACTATGGCTACACCTTC
NA	TRBV5-4	TRBJ2-7	NA	CASSLEGYEQYF	TGTGCCAGCAGCTTGGAGGGGTACGAGCAGTACTTC
NA	TRBV19	TRBJ1-4	NA	CASNEALNEKLFF	TGTGCCAGTAACGAGGCCCTTAATGAAAAACTGTTTTTT
NA	TRBV19	TRBJ2-7	NA	CASNRNPRGEQYF	TGTGCCAGTAATCGGAATCCACGAGGCGAGCAGTACTTC
TRBD1	TRBV29-1	TRBJ1-1	NA	CSVLGTGRFEAFF	TGCAGCGTCCTCGGGACAGGGAGATTTGAAGCTTTCTTT
NA	TRBV2	TRBJ1-5	few	CASSQGLFQPQHF	TGTGCCAGCAGCCAGGGATTATTTCAGCCCCAGCATTTT
TRBD1	TRBV29-1	TRBJ1-1	NA	CSVDLGQVMNTEAFF	TGCAGCGTTGACCTAGGACAGGTTATGAACACTGAAGCTTTCTTT
NA	TRBV11-3	TRBJ2-5	few	CASSPSDSQETQYF	TGTGCCAGCAGCCCATCGGACAGCCAAGAGACCCAGTACTTC
NA	TRBV7-6	TRBJ1-1	NA	CASSFNDGISEAFF	TGTGCCAGCAGCTTTAATGACGGGATCTCTGAAGCTTTCTTT
TRBD1	TRBV5-4	TRBJ1-3	few	CASSRGQGPSGNTIYF	TGTGCCAGCAGCCGGGGACAGGGGCCCTCTGGAAACACCATATATTTT
TRBD2	TRBV7-2	TRBJ2-3	NA	CASGREGSTDTQYF	TGTGCCAGCGGGCGGGAGGGTAGCACAGATACGCAGTATTTT
NA	TRBV5-5	TRBJ1-1	NA	CASSLKGVQDTEAFF	TGTGCCAGCAGCTTGAAAGGGGTTCAGGACACTGAAGCTTTCTTT
NA	TRBV4-2	TRBJ2-7	NA	CASSQDQGGEQYF	TGTGCCAGCAGCCAAGATCAAGGGGGCGAGCAGTACTTC
TRBD2	TRBV5-1	TRBJ2-3	NA	CASSDGLAGESDTQYF	TGCGCCAGCAGCGACGGACTAGCGGGAGAGTCAGATACGCAGTATTTT
NA	TRBV5-1	TRBJ2-2	NA	CASSLGHANTGELFF	TGCGCCAGCAGCTTGGGACATGCGAACACCGGGGAGCTGTTTTTT
TRBD2	TRBV7-9	TRBJ2-1	few	CASSQTSGLYNEQFF	TGTGCCAGCAGCCAAACTAGCGGCCTTTACAATGAGCAGTTCTTC
NA	TRBV9	TRBJ1-5	NA	CASSDTNSNQPQHF	TGTGCCAGCAGCGACACGAATAGCAATCAGCCCCAGCATTTT
TRBD1	TRBV7-8	TRBJ1-5	few	CASSLGTGLNQPQHF	TGTGCCAGCAGCTTAGGGACAGGGCTCAATCAGCCCCAGCATTTT
TRBD2	TRBV7-2	TRBJ2-1	NA	CASSYEGTSGYPFF	TGTGCCAGCAGCTACGAGGGGACTAGCGGGTATCCGTTCTTC
TRBD1	TRBV25-1	TRBJ1-5	NA	CASSARRDSHQPQHF	TGTGCCAGCAGTGCAAGGAGGGACAGCCATCAGCCCCAGCATTTT
NA	TRBV19	TRBJ2-6	NA	CASTTRQFSGANVLTF	TGTGCCAGTACCACCCGACAGTTCTCTGGGGCCAACGTCCTGACTTTC
NA	TRBV9	TRBJ2-2	NA	CASSALTSAGELFF	TGTGCCAGCAGCGCGCTAACTAGTGCCGGGGAGCTGTTTTTT
TRBD1	TRBV15	TRBJ1-2	NA	CATSSAGTANYGYTF	TGTGCCACCAGCTCCGCCGGGACAGCTAACTATGGCTACACCTTC
TRBD1	TRBV30	TRBJ1-6	NA	CASGQGSNSPLHF	TGTGCCTCTGGACAGGGATCTAATTCACCCCTCCACTTT
NA	TRBV7-6	TRBJ1-3	NA	CASSLKGDGNTIYF	TGTGCCAGCAGCTTAAAGGGGGATGGAAACACCATATATTTT
TRBD1	TRBV6-5	TRBJ2-7	NA	CASSLVGTVSYEQYF	TGTGCCAGCAGCCTTGTCGGGACAGTCTCCTACGAGCAGTACTTC
NA	TRBV6-1	TRBJ1-6	NA	CASSDREYNSPLHF	TGTGCCAGCAGTGATCGGGAGTATAATTCACCCCTCCACTTT
TRBD1	TRBV7-6	TRBJ2-7	NA	CASSYRDRGTYEQYF	TGTGCCAGCAGCTATAGGGACAGGGGGACCTACGAGCAGTACTTC
TRBD2	TRBV19	TRBJ2-1	NA	CASTRTSGSGNEQFF	TGTGCCAGTACCCGGACTAGCGGGAGTGGCAATGAGCAGTTCTTC
TRBD2	TRBV19	TRBJ2-2	NA	CASSPSWGGTTGELFF	TGTGCCAGTAGTCCTAGCTGGGGAGGGACCACCGGGGAGCTGTTTTTT
NA	TRBV27	TRBJ2-3	once	CASSSQTWTATDTQYF	TGTGCCAGCAGTTCACAAACCTGGACAGCCACAGATACGCAGTATTTT
TRBD2	TRBV5-6	TRBJ2-7	NA	CASSLKGRERTYEQYF	TGTGCCAGCAGCTTAAAGGGGCGGGAGCGTACCTACGAGCAGTACTTC
TRBD1	TRBV7-8	TRBJ1-1	NA	CASSLVQGRSLRGTEAFF	TGTGCCAGCAGCTTAGTACAGGGGCGTTCCTTACGGGGCACTGAAGCTTTCTTT
TRBD1	TRBV9	TRBJ2-5	NA	CASSAGTGPQETQYF	TGTGCCAGCAGCGCAGGGACAGGGCCCCAAGAGACCCAGTACTTC
TRBD1	TRBV19	TRBJ2-2	once	CASSTQGGIGTGELFF	TGTGCCAGTAGTACCCAAGGGGGCATAGGCACCGGGGAGCTGTTTTTT
TRBD2	TRBV15	TRBJ2-1	NA	CATSRSSGGDNEQFF	TGTGCCACCAGCAGGTCTAGCGGGGGGGACAATGAGCAGTTCTTC
NA	TRBV28	TRBJ1-5	NA	CASTTGRNQPQHF	TGTGCCAGCACAACAGGACGGAATCAGCCCCAGCATTTT
NA	TRBV2	TRBJ1-1	NA	CASSEQRSNTEAFF	TGTGCCAGCAGTGAGCAACGGTCGAACACTGAAGCTTTCTTT
NA	TRBV13	TRBJ2-3	NA	CASSLGPAGDTQYF	TGTGCCAGCAGCTTAGGCCCGGCGGGAGATACGCAGTATTTT
TRBD1	TRBV25-1	TRBJ1-2	NA	CASSKVSGQEFVDYTF	TGTGCCAGCAGTAAAGTCTCGGGACAGGAGTTCGTGGACTACACCTTC
TRBD2	TRBV24-1	TRBJ2-7	once	CATSDFIKWEREGRHEQYF	TGTGCCACCAGTGATTTCATTAAATGGGAGCGGGAGGGCCGCCACGAGCAGTACTTC
NA	TRBV18	TRBJ1-3	NA	CASSSHRADSGNTIYF	TGTGCCAGCTCATCTCACAGGGCAGACTCTGGAAACACCATATATTTT
NA	TRBV9	TRBJ2-5	few	CASSASDQETQYF	TGTGCCAGCAGCGCTAGCGACCAAGAGACCCAGTACTTC
TRBD2	TRBV5-1	TRBJ2-1	NA	CASSLVGSGPYNEQFF	TGCGCCAGCAGCTTGGTCGGTAGCGGGCCATACAATGAGCAGTTCTTC
TRBD1	TRBV3-1/TRBV3-2	TRBJ2-3	NA	CASSQATTGVADTQYF	TGTGCCAGCAGCCAAGCTACGACAGGGGTGGCAGATACGCAGTATTTT
TRBD1	TRBV11-3	TRBJ2-7	NA	CASSSDRHISYEQYF	TGTGCCAGCAGCTCGGACAGGCATATCTCCTACGAGCAGTACTTC
TRBD1	TRBV7-9	TRBJ1-2	NA	CASSLSDREEDGYTF	TGTGCCAGCAGCTTATCGGACAGGGAGGAAGATGGCTACACCTTC
NA	TRBV3-1/TRBV3-2	TRBJ2-7	once	CATGGTLPYEQYF	TGTGCCACCGGCGGGACTCTTCCTTACGAGCAGTACTTC
TRBD1	TRBV3-1/TRBV3-2	TRBJ1-3	NA	CASRPTNRGPGNTIYF	TGTGCCAGCAGGCCAACCAATAGGGGGCCTGGAAACACCATATATTTT
NA	TRBV5-5	TRBJ2-2	NA	CASLATGNTGELFF	TGTGCCAGCCTCGCGACAGGGAACACCGGGGAGCTGTTTTTT
NA	TRBV5-4	TRBJ2-3	NA	CASSRRGTSTDTQYF	TGTGCCAGCAGCCGACGGGGGACTAGCACAGATACGCAGTATTTT
NA	TRBV19	TRBJ2-7	NA	CASSRQIYEQYF	TGTGCCAGTAGTAGACAGATCTACGAGCAGTACTTC
NA	TRBV4-1	TRBJ1-4	once	CASSQEYRGEGEKLFF	TGCGCCAGCAGCCAAGAGTATAGGGGGGAGGGGGAAAAACTGTTTTTT
TRBD2	TRBV11-2	TRBJ2-7	NA	CASSHGGSPYEQYF	TGTGCCAGCAGCCACGGGGGGAGCCCCTACGAGCAGTACTTC
NA	TRBV7-9	TRBJ2-7	NA	CASTQGGSNEQYF	TGTGCCAGCACACAGGGTGGATCCAACGAGCAGTACTTC
TRBD2	TRBV19	TRBJ2-1	NA	CASSIRREFYNEQFF	TGTGCCAGTAGTATACGGCGGGAGTTCTACAATGAGCAGTTCTTC
TRBD1	TRBV9	TRBJ2-2	NA	CASSIGQGAFGELFF	TGTGCCAGCAGCATCGGACAGGGGGCTTTCGGGGAGCTGTTTTTT
TRBD2	TRBV10-2	TRBJ2-1	NA	CASSLHSGRAFDEQFF	TGCGCCAGCAGTCTCCATAGCGGGAGGGCCTTCGATGAGCAGTTCTTC
TRBD2	TRBV6-1	TRBJ2-2	once	CASSAIPGLASPEWRGELFF	TGTGCCAGCAGTGCCATACCGGGACTAGCGAGTCCGGAGTGGAGGGGGGAGCTGTTTTTT